This T cell receptor beta chain was profiled in a study of HIV-infected patients and healthy controls (TCRdb year 2014). Study-wide context: The study tested whether deep TCR repertoire sequencing of HIV patients' small blood samples could capture immune perturbation and reconstitution.

Whole blood was used without cell fractionation, so the repertoire reflected all unsorted peripheral T cells. Roughly 10 uninfected healthy donors were sampled as controls, four of whom were sampled twice roughly 3 months apart. For RNA extraction, an approximately 2.5 ml sample of peripheral blood was drawn into Tempus tubes. Residual genomic DNA was removed with the TURBO-DNase kit and globin mRNA was depleted with GLOBINclear. The research as a whole found: Donor HLA types were not determined in the study. Alpha-beta chain pairing was not determined in the samples. More CDR3s were shared between individuals among healthy controls than among HIV+ patients, as measured by Jaccard index and by the count of highly shared sequences. The use of whole blood limited sequencing depth and precluded separation of the dynamics of distinct T-cell subpopulations. Roughly threefold more distinct CDR3s and higher Shannon diversity were observed in healthy control repertoires than in untreated HIV+ repertoires. HIV-associated CDR3s exhibited a significant reduction in frequency during therapy, whereas CMV-associated CDR3s exhibited no significant change, although the majority increased in frequency. Only sixteen HIV-infected individuals were processed, which the authors considered a major limit on how widely the findings apply. The study cohorts differed slightly in age and sex profile, but those differences did not account for the observed differences in diversity. Rare events from HIV-infected data received too much weight under size-matching, and comparisons were complicated by unequal numbers of distinct sequences between patients and controls. Significantly different mean usage between HIV-infected patients and controls was observed for eight alpha and eight beta V genes. Significantly higher mean Gini indices were seen in HIV-infected repertoires than in controls, possibly reflecting oligoclonality. The apparent post-therapy recovery of the Gini index in HIV-infected patients was not reproduced in size-matched repertoire data. Alpha-chain CDR3s from MAIT cells appeared at high frequency in healthy controls but were severely depleted in HIV+ repertoires.

This clonotype was observed at least ten times. Its antigen is still unknown. No much larger clone exists at a distance of one base, and base qualities are not known. SuperScript III was used to reverse transcribe 500 ng RNA with primers targeting the alpha and beta constant regions. Separate alpha and beta chain libraries were made by chain-specific third strand synthesis with multiplexing indices. The protocol used a single primer pair to amplify all rearrangements within a chain, which avoided primer bias, and attached molecular barcodes to each cDNA molecule. Purified cDNA was joined by T4 RNA Ligase 1 to a 5' RACE adapter carrying a random hexamer and the SP2 sequencing primer site. Second strand synthesis was performed with Phusion polymerase and primed from the SP2 site, and slow temperature ramps were applied to favor optimal annealing. Two random hexamer sequences, both added before amplification and joined together, made up the 12-nucleotide barcode of each molecule. P5 and P7 adapter elements plus a second index were added in a short first PCR, which was followed by a roughly 24-cycle amplification PCR with P5s and P7 primers. A total of 25 to 30 PCR cycles were applied to the libraries, which were quantified on a Qubit, sized on a Bioanalyzer, and diluted to roughly 4.4 nM. Sequencing of the normalized libraries was performed on an Illumina MiSeq with 2 x 250 paired-end kits. Into 7.5 to 10 ul Tris-Cl, the reverse transcription reactions were eluted following cleanup on MinElute columns. Adapter ligations ran for around 25 hours at 16 degrees C and were afterwards cleaned with AMPure XP beads at a 1:1 ratio. Processing in the source paper ran as follows. A modified Decombinator processed the demultiplexed FASTQ files and output V, J, insert and barcode information. Any sequence that shared a barcode yet differed from the dominant sequence was discarded as an error, and the number of original cDNA molecules was estimated by counting barcodes clustered at Levenshtein distance 3. For downstream analyses, the R packages ineq, vegan, igraph and RCytoscape were used, along with IMGT nomenclature and CDR3 definitions. V gene usage was computed over distinct sequences, each TCR counted once to avoid skew from clonal expansion. Unique CDR3 amino acid sequences within a donor were connected in similarity networks whenever two sequences differed by a single Levenshtein edit. Published HIV-specific CDR3s (92 alpha, 650 to 850 beta) and CMV-specific CDR3s (13 alpha, 250 or so beta) were compiled and searched for in the repertoires. Lower sequence numbers were not the cause of the decreased diversity in patients, as random subsampling to size-matched repertoires showed. Using fastp at Q25 and MiXCR, TCRdb reprocessed the public reads and kept productive beta chains. Every distinct CDR3 protein forms one entry, paired with its most common genes and DNA. TCRdb, rather than the study authors, made the V and J calls. Within this sample are 15,000 to 20,000 distinct CDR3 sequences, with 4.5% to 7% of them counted one time only. The top ten clones comprise 1.5% to 2% of the sample.

The germline V gene specifies KGHSH as CDR1 and LQKENI as CDR2. The CDR3 sequence holds 14 residues, the cysteine and phenylalanine included. Only the CDR3 DNA is retained, 42 bases long and in frame from the first base. V lost 2 bases and J lost 2 bases; the stretch between them is 10 bases long. This receptor was identified in an adult in good health. Sequenced material: blood. Recombination connected TRBV18 to TRBJ2-7; the best D guess is TRBD1, with 5 bases matching. The CDR3 sequence is CASSPSRAPYEQYF. Here is the DNA: TGTGCCAGCTCACCATCCAGGGCGCCCTACGAGCAGTACTTC.